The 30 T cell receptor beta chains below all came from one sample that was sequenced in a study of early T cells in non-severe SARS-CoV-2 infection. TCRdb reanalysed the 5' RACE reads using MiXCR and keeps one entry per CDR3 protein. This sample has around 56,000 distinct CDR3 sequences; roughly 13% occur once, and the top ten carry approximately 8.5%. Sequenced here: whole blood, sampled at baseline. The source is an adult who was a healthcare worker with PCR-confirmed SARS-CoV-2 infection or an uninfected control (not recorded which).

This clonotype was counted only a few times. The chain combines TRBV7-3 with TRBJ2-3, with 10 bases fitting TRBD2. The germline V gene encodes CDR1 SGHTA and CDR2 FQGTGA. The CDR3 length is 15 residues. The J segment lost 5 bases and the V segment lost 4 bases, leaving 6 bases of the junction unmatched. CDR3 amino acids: CASSYSGGRGDTQYF. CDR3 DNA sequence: TGTGCCAGCAGCTATAGCGGGGGGCGAGGAGATACGCAGTATTTT.

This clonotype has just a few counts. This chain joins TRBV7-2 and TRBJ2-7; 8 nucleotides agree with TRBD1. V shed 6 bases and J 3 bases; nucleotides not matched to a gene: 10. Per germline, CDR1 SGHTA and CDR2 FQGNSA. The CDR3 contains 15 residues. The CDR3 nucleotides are TGTGCCAGCAGTCCGCGGGACAGGCCCTTCTACGAGCAGTACTTC. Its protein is CASSPRDRPFYEQYF.

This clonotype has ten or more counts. CDR3 DNA sequence: TGTGCCTTTGGCGAGGACATATATCAGCCCCAGCATTTT. Its translation is CAFGEDIYQPQHF. The rearrangement uses TRBV30 and TRBJ1-5; maybe TRBD1 (5 bases). The CDR3 is 13 amino acids. V lost 7 bases and J 5 bases, leaving 15 bases between the germline ends. Germline-derived CDR1 and CDR2 are GTSNPN and SVGIG (reference sequence).

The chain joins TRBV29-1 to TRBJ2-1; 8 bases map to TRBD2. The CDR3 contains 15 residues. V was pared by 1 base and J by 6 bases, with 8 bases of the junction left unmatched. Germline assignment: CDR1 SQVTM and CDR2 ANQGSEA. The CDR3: CSVEAHGGGSNEQFF. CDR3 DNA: TGCAGCGTTGAAGCGCACGGGGGGGGAAGCAATGAGCAGTTCTTC.

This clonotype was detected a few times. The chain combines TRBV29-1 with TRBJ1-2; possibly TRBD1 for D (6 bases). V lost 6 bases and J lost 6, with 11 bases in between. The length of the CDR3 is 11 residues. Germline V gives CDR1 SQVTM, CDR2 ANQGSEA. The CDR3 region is CSVPGADGYTF. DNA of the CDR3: TGCAGCGTCCCAGGGGCGGATGGCTACACCTTC. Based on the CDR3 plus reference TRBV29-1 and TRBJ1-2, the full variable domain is SAVISQKPSRDICQRGTSLTIQCQVDSQVTMMFWYRQQPGQSLTLIATANQGSEATYESGFVIDKFPISRPNLTFSTLTVSNMSPEDSSIYLCSVPGADGYTFGSGTRLTVV.

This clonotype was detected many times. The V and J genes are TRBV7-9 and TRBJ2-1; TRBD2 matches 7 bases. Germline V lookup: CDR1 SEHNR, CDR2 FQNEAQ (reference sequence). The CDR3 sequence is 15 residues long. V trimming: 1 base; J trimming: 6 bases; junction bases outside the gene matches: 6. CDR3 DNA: TGTGCCAGCAGCTTAGGGCGGGGGACGGGCAATGAGCAGTTCTTC. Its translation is CASSLGRGTGNEQFF.

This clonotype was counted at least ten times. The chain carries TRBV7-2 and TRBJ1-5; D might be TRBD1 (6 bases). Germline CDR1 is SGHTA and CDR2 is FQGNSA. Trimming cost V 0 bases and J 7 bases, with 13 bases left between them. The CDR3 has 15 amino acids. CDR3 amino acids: CASSLAGGRGQPQHF. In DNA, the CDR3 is TGTGCCAGCAGCTTAGCCGGGGGGCGCGGGCAGCCCCAGCATTTT.

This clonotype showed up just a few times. The CDR3 region has the DNA TGTGCCATCAGTGAGTCGACAGGGCGGGAGCAGTACTTC. Its translation: CAISESTGREQYF. This chain uses TRBV10-3 with TRBJ2-7; 7 positions match TRBD1. This CDR3 spans 13 amino acids. The ends lost 0 bases at V and 7 bases at J; junction bases unmatched: 3. Germline V gene lookup returns CDR1 ENHRY and CDR2 SYGVKD.

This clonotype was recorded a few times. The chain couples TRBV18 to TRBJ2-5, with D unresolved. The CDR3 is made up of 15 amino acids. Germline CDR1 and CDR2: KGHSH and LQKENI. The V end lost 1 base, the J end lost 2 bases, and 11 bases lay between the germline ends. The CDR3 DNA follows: TGTGCCAGCTCACCACGGAAACATTCGCAAGAGACCCAGTACTTC. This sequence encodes CASSPRKHSQETQYF.

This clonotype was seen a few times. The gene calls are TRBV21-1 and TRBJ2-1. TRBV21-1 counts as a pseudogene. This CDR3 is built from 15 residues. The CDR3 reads CASSKPDRRGNEQFF. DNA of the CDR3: TGTGCCAGCAGCAAACCAGACCGACGGGGAAATGAGCAGTTCTTC.

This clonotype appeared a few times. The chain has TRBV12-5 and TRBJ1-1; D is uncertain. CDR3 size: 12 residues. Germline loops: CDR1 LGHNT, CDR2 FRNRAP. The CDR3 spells CAIKGQGDEAFF. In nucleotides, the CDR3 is TGTGCCATCAAAGGGCAAGGAGATGAAGCTTTCTTT.

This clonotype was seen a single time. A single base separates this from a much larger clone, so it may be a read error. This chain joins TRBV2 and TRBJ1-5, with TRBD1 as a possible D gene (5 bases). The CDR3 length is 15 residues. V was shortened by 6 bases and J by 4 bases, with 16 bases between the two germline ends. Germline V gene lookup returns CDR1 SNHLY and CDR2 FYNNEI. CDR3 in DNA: TGTGCCAGCAGGCAGGGAGGGGTTAATAATCAGCCCCAGCATTTT. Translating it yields CASRQGGVNNQPQHF. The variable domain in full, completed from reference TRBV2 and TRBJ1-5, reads EPEVTQTPSHQVTQMGQEVILRCVPISNHLYFYWYRQILGQKVEFLVSFYNNEISEKSEIFDDQFSVERPDGSNFTLKIRSTKLEDSAMYFCASRQGGVNNQPQHFGDGTRLSIL.

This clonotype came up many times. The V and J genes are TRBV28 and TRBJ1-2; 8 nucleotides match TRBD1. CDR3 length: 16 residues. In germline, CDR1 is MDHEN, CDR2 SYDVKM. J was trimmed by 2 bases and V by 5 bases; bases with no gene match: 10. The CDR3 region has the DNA TGTGCCAGCAGTGCACAGGGGGGACTGGGGAACTATGGCTACACCTTC. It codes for CASSAQGGLGNYGYTF.

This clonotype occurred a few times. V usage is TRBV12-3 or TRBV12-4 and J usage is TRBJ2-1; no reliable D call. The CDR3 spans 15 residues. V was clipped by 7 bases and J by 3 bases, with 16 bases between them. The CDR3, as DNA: TGTGCCAGCACAAAACCCGGACGGCGCTACAATGAGCAGTTCTTC. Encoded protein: CASTKPGRRYNEQFF.

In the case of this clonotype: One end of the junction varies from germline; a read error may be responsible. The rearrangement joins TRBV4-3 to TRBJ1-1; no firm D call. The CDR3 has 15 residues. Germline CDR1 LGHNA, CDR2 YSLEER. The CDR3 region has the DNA TGCACCAGCAGCCAAGTGGCCAGATTAAACACTGAAGCTTTCTTT. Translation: CTSSQVARLNTEAFF.

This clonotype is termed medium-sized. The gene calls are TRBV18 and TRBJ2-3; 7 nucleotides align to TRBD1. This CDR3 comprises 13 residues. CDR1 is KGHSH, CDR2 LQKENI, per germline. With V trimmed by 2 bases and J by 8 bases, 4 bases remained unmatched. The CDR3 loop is CASSPKGAGTQYF. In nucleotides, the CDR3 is TGTGCCAGCTCACCAAAGGGGGCCGGTACGCAGTATTTT.

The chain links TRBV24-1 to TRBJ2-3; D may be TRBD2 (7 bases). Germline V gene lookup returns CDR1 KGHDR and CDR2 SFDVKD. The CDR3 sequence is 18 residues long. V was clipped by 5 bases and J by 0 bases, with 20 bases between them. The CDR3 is CATSGLRGAGTSTDTQYF. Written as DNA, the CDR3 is TGTGCCACCAGTGGACTCCGGGGGGCAGGTACTAGCACAGATACGCAGTATTTT.

The CDR3 loop reads CASSKSFGTTDYEQYF. CDR3 coding DNA: TGTGCCAGCAGCAAAAGTTTTGGGACGACGGATTACGAGCAGTACTTC. This chain links TRBV21-1 with TRBJ2-7; the D segment call TRBD1 is taken from the table without a DNA check. TRBV21-1 is termed a pseudogene. The CDR3 length is 16 residues.

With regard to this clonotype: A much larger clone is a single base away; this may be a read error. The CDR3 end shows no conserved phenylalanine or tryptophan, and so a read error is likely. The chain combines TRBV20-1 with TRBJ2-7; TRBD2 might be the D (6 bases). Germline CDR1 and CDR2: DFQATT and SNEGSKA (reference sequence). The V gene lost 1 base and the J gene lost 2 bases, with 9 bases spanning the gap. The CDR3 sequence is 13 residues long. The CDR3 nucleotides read TGCAGTGCTAGAGGGGACTCCCCCTACGAGCAGTACTCC. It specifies CSARGDSPYEQYS.

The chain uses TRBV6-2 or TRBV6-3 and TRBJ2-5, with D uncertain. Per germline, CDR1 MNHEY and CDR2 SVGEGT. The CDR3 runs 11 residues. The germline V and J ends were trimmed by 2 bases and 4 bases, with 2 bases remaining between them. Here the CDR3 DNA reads TGTGCCAGCAGTTACCCAGAGACCCAGTACTTC. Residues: CASSYPETQYF.

CDR3 coding DNA: TGCAGCTACCTAGCCTTATCGGGGGGATCCTACAATGAGCAGTTCTTC. It is translated as CSYLALSGGSYNEQFF. The chain recombines TRBV20-1 with TRBJ2-1; TRBD2 matches 7 bases. CDR1 and CDR2 from the germline V gene are DFQATT and SNEGSKA (reference sequence). This CDR3 comprises 16 residues.

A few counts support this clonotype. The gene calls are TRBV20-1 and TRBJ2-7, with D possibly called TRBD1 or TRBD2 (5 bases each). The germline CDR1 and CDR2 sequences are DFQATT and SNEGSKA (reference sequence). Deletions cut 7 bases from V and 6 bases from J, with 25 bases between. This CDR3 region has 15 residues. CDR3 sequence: CSVREQGRGLSEQYF. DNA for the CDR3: TGCAGTGTCAGAGAGCAGGGAAGAGGGCTCTCCGAGCAGTACTTC.

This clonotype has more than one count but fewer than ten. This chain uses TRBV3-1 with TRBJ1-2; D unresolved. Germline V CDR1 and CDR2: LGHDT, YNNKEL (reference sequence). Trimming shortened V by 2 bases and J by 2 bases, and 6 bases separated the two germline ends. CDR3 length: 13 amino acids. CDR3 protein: CASSQFQNYGYTF. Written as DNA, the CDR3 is TGTGCCAGCAGCCAATTCCAGAACTATGGCTACACCTTC.

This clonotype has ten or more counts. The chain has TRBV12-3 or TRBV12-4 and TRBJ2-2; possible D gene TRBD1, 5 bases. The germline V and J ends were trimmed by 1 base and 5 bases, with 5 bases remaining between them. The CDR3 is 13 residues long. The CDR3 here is CASSLEGTGELFF. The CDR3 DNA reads TGTGCCAGCAGTTTAGAGGGGACCGGGGAGCTGTTTTTT.

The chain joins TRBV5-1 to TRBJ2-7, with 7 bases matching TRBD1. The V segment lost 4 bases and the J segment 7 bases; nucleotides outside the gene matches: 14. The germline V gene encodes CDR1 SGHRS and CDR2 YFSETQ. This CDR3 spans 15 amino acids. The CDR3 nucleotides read TGCGCCAGCAGCCCCCTCCGGGACAGCGAGGAAGAGCAGTACTTC. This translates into CASSPLRDSEEEQYF.

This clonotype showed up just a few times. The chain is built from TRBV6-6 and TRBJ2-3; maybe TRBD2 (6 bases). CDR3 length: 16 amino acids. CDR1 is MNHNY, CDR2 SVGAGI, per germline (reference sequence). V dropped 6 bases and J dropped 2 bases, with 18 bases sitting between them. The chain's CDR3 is CASSPWGLSHTDTQYF. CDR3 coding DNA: TGTGCCAGCAGCCCATGGGGACTTTCCCACACAGATACGCAGTATTTT.

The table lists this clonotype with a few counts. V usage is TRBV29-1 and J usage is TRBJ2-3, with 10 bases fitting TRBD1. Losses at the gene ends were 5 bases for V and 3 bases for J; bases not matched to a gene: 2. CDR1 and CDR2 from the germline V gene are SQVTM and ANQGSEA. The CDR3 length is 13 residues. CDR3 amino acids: CSVRGQGTDTQYF. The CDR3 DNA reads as TGCAGCGTTCGGGGACAGGGGACAGATACGCAGTATTTT.

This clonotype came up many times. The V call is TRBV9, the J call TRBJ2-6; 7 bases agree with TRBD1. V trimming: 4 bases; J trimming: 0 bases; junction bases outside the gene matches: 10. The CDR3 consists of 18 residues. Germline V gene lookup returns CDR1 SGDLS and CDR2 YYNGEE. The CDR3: CASSTIQGFASGANVLTF. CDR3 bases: TGTGCCAGCAGCACCATACAGGGGTTCGCCTCTGGGGCCAACGTCCTGACTTTC.

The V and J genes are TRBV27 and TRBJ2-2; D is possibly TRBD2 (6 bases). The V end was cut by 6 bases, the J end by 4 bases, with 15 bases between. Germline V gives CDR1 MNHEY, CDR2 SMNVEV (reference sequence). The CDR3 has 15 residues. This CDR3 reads CASSSSARGTGELFF. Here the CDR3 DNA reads TGTGCCAGCAGCTCCTCAGCGCGGGGCACCGGGGAGCTGTTTTTT.

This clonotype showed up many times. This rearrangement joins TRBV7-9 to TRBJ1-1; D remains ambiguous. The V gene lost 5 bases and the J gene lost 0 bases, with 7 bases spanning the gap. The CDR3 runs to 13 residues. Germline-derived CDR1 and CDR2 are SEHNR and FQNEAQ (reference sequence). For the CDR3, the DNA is TGTGCCAGCAGCCCCATTATGAACACTGAAGCTTTCTTT. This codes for CASSPIMNTEAFF.